This T cell receptor (beta chain) was sequenced in a study of post-analysis software for immune sequencing data. The CDR3 has 14 amino acids. CDR1 is DFQATT, CDR2 SNEGSKA, per germline (reference sequence). Trimming removed 0 bases from V and 3 bases from J, with 11 bases in between. Study observations and caveats: Patients carried several TRBV segments more frequently than controls did, and TRBV5-6, TRBV5-1 and TRBV20-1 were among them. There was significantly lower normalized Chao1 diversity in multiple sclerosis patients than in controls.

cDNA libraries of TCR beta carried unique molecular identifiers. About 500,000 cDNA molecules were obtained per 1 to 10 million input T cells. TCRdb analysed the PCR reads with MiXCR anew, one entry per CDR3 protein. This sample has around 150,000 distinct CDR3 sequences; roughly 35% occur once, and the top ten carry approximately 30%. This clonotype has a count of ten or more. What it recognizes is unknown. The specimen comprised blood, sampled after autologous hematopoietic stem cell transplantation. The sequence derives from a girl between 5 and 17 years old with multiple sclerosis. This rearrangement joins TRBV20-1 to TRBJ1-2; TRBD1 is a possible D gene (5 bases). The CDR3 here is CSARDRGRDYGYTF. The DNA of the CDR3 is TGCAGTGCTAGAGATCGGGGGAGGGACTATGGCTACACCTTC.